The 30 T cell receptor beta chains in this list originate from one sample, sequenced in a study of CD8 T cells in acute hepatitis C reinfection. The data were produced by immunoSEQ multiplex PCR, yet TCRdb's version contains in-frame clones alone and is incomplete. The sample yields tens of thousands of clones, roughly 85% seen once. Time point: naive CD8 control sorted from an acute-time-point sample. The sample consisted of naive CD8+ T cells from PBMCs. All receptors derive from a woman between 18 and 29 years old who spontaneously cleared hepatitis C infection.

The J gene is TRBJ2-3, the V gene TRBV7-6; no clear D gene. This CDR3 is built from 18 residues. Germline V gene data show CDR1 as SGHVS and CDR2 as FNYEAQ. V shed 1 base and J shed 0 bases, with 17 bases lying between them. CDR3 DNA: TGTGCCAGCAGCTTAGGCCCCCCTCGCCCTACGAGCACAGATACGCAGTATTTT. This gives the protein CASSLGPPRPTSTDTQYF.

This clone has a handful of counts. This chain uses TRBV12-5 with TRBJ2-3; D is unresolved. CDR1 and CDR2 (germline): LGHNT, FRNRAP. This CDR3 contains 12 residues. Trimming left V 7 bases short and J 0 bases short, with 5 bases between. CDR3 nucleotides: TGTGCTAGTGTTCGGAGCACAGATACGCAGTATTTT. Residues: CASVRSTDTQYF. Full variable domain (remainder filled in from reference TRBV12-5 and TRBJ2-3): DARVTQTPRHKVTEMGQEVTMRCQPILGHNTVFWYRQTMMQGLELLAYFRNRAPLDDSGMPKDRFSAEMPDATLATLKIQPSEPRDSAVYFCASVRSTDTQYFGPGTRLTVL.

The chain combines TRBV6-5 with TRBJ2-5; no firm D call. Germline loops: CDR1 MNHEY, CDR2 SVGAGI. V was clipped by 2 bases and J by 3 bases, with 13 bases between them. CDR3 length: 15 residues. The CDR3 DNA follows: TGTGCCAGCAGTTACGTCCCGGGCCTTAAAGAGACCCAGTACTTC. Its translation is CASSYVPGLKETQYF.

V is TRBV25-1 and J is TRBJ2-5, with D maybe TRBD1 (6 bases). The germline V gene has CDR1 MGHDK and CDR2 SYGVNS. This CDR3 has 13 residues. V was shortened by 8 bases and J by 5 bases, with 15 bases between the two germline ends. The chain's CDR3 is CASGGIRWETQYF. In nucleotides, the CDR3 is TGTGCCAGCGGGGGCATTAGATGGGAGACCCAGTACTTC.

The rearrangement uses TRBV9 and TRBJ2-1; 9 bases align to TRBD1. The J segment lost 0 bases and the V segment lost 4 bases, leaving 2 bases of the junction unmatched. Germline V lookup: CDR1 SGDLS, CDR2 YYNGEE. The CDR3 loop spans 15 amino acids. The CDR3 DNA reads as TGTGCCAGCAGCCGGACAGGGGTCTCCTACAATGAGCAGTTCTTC. Translating gives CASSRTGVSYNEQFF.

The V and J genes are TRBV19 and TRBJ1-1, with D hard to call. Germline lookup yields CDR1 LNHDA and CDR2 SQIVND (reference sequence). The CDR3 is 12 amino acids. The V end lost 5 bases, the J end lost 6 bases, and 10 bases lay between the germline ends. The CDR3 bases are TGTGCCAGTAGTGAACCGTTGTCTGAAGCTTTCTTT. Encoded protein: CASSEPLSEAFF. Variable domain in full (rest from reference TRBV19 and TRBJ1-1): DGGITQSPKYLFRKEGQNVTLSCEQNLNHDAMYWYRQDPGQGLRLIYYSQIVNDFQKGDIAEGYSVSREKKESFPLTVTSAQKNPTAFYLCASSEPLSEAFFGQGTRLTVV.

CDR3 in DNA: TGTGCCAGCAGCTTAGTAGGAAATGAGCAGTTCTTC. Its protein is CASSLVGNEQFF. The gene calls are TRBV7-6 and TRBJ2-1; D uncertain. CDR1 and CDR2 from the germline V gene are SGHVS and FNYEAQ. V was pared by 1 base and J by 7 bases, with 5 bases between. The CDR3 consists of 12 residues.

The sample holds a few counts of this clone. The CDR3 DNA is TGTGCCAGCAGTGAATCGGCGGGGAGCTCCTACGAGCAGTACTTC. It translates to CASSESAGSSYEQYF. The genes are TRBV6-1 and TRBJ2-7; tentatively, D is TRBD2 (6 bases). Germline V gives CDR1 MNHNS, CDR2 SASEGT. Trimming removed 2 bases from V and 0 bases from J, with 11 bases in between. This CDR3 spans 15 amino acids.

The chain has TRBV11-2 and TRBJ2-5; D is undetermined. Germline CDR1 SGHAT, CDR2 FQNNGV. Trimming took 1 base from V and 0 from J, leaving 12 bases between them. The CDR3 extends over 16 amino acids. The CDR3 is CASSLGTGAYQETQYF. The CDR3 bases are TGTGCCAGCAGCTTAGGGACCGGTGCGTACCAAGAGACCCAGTACTTC.

V gene TRBV27 combines with J gene TRBJ2-5, with 7 bases aligning to TRBD1. The CDR3 has 14 amino acids. Per the germline V gene, CDR1 is MNHEY and CDR2 is SMNVEV (reference sequence). The J segment lost 1 base and the V segment lost 5 bases, leaving 4 bases of the junction unmatched. The CDR3 nucleotides are TGTGCCAGCAGTCCCGGGACAGTCCAAGAGACCCAGTACTTC. Translation gives CASSPGTVQETQYF.

The chain uses TRBV5-1 and TRBJ1-5; D is ambiguous. Germline-derived CDR1 and CDR2 are SGHRS and YFSETQ. The CDR3 runs to 13 residues. The ends were cut back, 4 bases at V and 9 bases at J, with 14 bases in the middle. The CDR3 here is CASSQISGRPQHF. The CDR3 DNA is TGCGCCAGCAGCCAAATTTCCGGGAGGCCCCAGCATTTT.

In this sample, this clone turned up a few times. V gene TRBV6-1 combines with J gene TRBJ2-7; no reliable D call. The CDR3 covers 13 residues. CDR1 is MNHNS, CDR2 SASEGT, per germline. Trimming stripped 6 bases from V and 0 bases from J, with 9 bases between. CDR3 DNA sequence: TGTGCCAGCAGAGAGGACGGCTCCTACGAGCAGTACTTC. This translates into CASREDGSYEQYF.

The rearrangement links TRBV4-1 to TRBJ2-2; D is possibly TRBD1 (6 bases). The V end was cut by 7 bases, the J end by 0 bases, with 9 bases between. The CDR3 covers 14 residues. From germline, CDR1 is MGHRA and CDR2 YSYEKL. CDR3 in DNA: TGCGCCAGCACAGGGACACCGAACACCGGGGAGCTGTTTTTT. It translates to CASTGTPNTGELFF.

The chain links TRBV5-1 to TRBJ2-1; D is unresolved. This CDR3 region has 15 residues. Germline V gene lookup returns CDR1 SGHRS and CDR2 YFSETQ. V was cut by 4 bases and J by 8 bases, with 19 bases left in between. CDR3: CASSNGPDSAYEQFF. The CDR3 nucleotides read TGCGCCAGCAGCAATGGACCAGATTCCGCCTATGAGCAGTTCTTC. Full variable domain (missing parts from reference TRBV5-1 and TRBJ2-1): KAGVTQTPRYLIKTRGQQVTLSCSPISGHRSVSWYQQTPGQGLQFLFEYFSETQRNKGNFPGRFSGRQFSNSRSEMNVSTLELGDSALYLCASSNGPDSAYEQFFGPGTRLTVL.

This rearrangement joins TRBV7-9 to TRBJ2-2; 12 bases fit TRBD2. The ends lost 5 bases at V and 0 bases at J; junction bases unmatched: 7. Germline assignment: CDR1 SEHNR and CDR2 FQNEAQ (reference sequence). The CDR3 runs to 18 residues. The CDR3 reads CASSLPTSGRSNTGELFF. The CDR3 DNA is TGTGCCAGCAGCCTCCCGACTAGCGGGAGATCGAACACCGGGGAGCTGTTTTTT.

This sequence joins TRBV27 and TRBJ1-1; the D is unclear. V lost 2 bases to trimming and J lost 1 base, with 5 bases between them. CDR3 length equals 13 residues. The germline V gene has CDR1 MNHEY and CDR2 SMNVEV (reference sequence). The CDR3 bases are TGTGCCAGCAGTTTAGGAAAGAACACTGAAGCTTTCTTT. Amino acid sequence: CASSLGKNTEAFF.

The V and J genes are TRBV5-5 and TRBJ1-5; D remains unclear. Trimming shortened V by 2 bases and J by 0 bases, and 6 bases separated the two germline ends. The CDR3 runs to 14 residues. The germline CDR1 and CDR2 sequences are SGHKS and YYEKEE (reference sequence). In DNA form, the CDR3 reads TGTGCCAGCAGCTTAGGGTATAGCAATCAGCCCCAGCATTTT. It specifies CASSLGYSNQPQHF.

The rearrangement uses TRBV7-9 and TRBJ2-3; TRBD2 matches at 9 bases. The CDR3 sequence is 15 residues long. Germline V gives CDR1 SEHNR, CDR2 FQNEAQ (reference sequence). Trimming took 7 bases from V and 2 from J; bases not matched to a gene: 7. The CDR3: CASTETSGPTDTQYF. The DNA for the CDR3 is TGTGCCAGCACCGAGACTAGCGGACCCACAGATACGCAGTATTTT.

Details on this clone: One end of the junction varies from germline; a read error may be responsible. The J gene is TRBJ2-7, the V gene TRBV7-9; a possible D gene is TRBD2 (6 bases). The CDR3 is made up of 11 amino acids. Germline CDR1 is SEHNR and CDR2 is FQNEAQ (reference sequence). CDR3 region: CASSTRLEAAF. DNA for the CDR3: TGTGCCAGCAGCACCCGACTAGAGGCTGCTTTC.

The genes are TRBV27 and TRBJ2-7, with 7 positions matching TRBD1. V trimming: 6 bases; J trimming: 2 bases; junction bases outside the gene matches: 16. This CDR3 spans 17 amino acids. Germline V gene data show CDR1 as MNHEY and CDR2 as SMNVEV (reference sequence). The chain's CDR3 is CASSHKQGQRLTYEQYF. The CDR3 DNA is TGTGCCAGCAGCCATAAACAGGGACAGCGGTTAACCTACGAGCAGTACTTC.

This clone was recorded once. The chain couples TRBV27 to TRBJ2-2, with D perhaps being TRBD1 or TRBD2 (5 bases each). The germline V gene encodes CDR1 MNHEY and CDR2 SMNVEV (reference sequence). There are 19 residues in the CDR3. V lost 6 bases to trimming and J lost 1 base, with 24 bases between them. This CDR3 is CASRTVSAGAVLNTGELFF. CDR3 DNA sequence: TGTGCCAGCAGAACAGTTTCTGCCGGGGCAGTTCTGAACACCGGGGAGCTGTTTTTT.

In this sample, this clone turned up once. The J gene is TRBJ1-3, the V gene TRBV9; D unresolved. Trimming removed 0 bases from V and 0 bases from J, with 4 bases in between. The germline CDR1 and CDR2 sequences are SGDLS and YYNGEE. CDR3 length equals 14 residues. The CDR3 spells CASSVVSSGNTIYF. The DNA for the CDR3 is TGTGCCAGCAGCGTAGTTAGCTCTGGAAACACCATATATTTT.

The chain carries TRBV11-2 and TRBJ2-5; the D is unclear. Germline CDR1 reads SGHAT; CDR2 reads FQNNGV. V lost 4 bases and J 2 bases, leaving 11 bases between the germline ends. The CDR3 covers 14 residues. The CDR3: CASSSDIGQETQYF. The CDR3 nucleotides read TGTGCCAGCAGCTCCGATATAGGTCAAGAGACCCAGTACTTC.

V usage is TRBV5-1 and J usage is TRBJ2-1; unclear D gene. The V and J ends lost 0 bases and 6 bases respectively, with 7 bases between them. Germline V gene data show CDR1 as SGHRS and CDR2 as YFSETQ. CDR3 length: 13 amino acids. The CDR3, as DNA: TGCGCCAGCAGCTTGGGTTTCGTCAATGAGCAGTTCTTC. Protein product: CASSLGFVNEQFF.

The rearrangement links TRBV9 to TRBJ2-7; 11 nucleotides line up with TRBD2. The junction had 6 bases not matched to a gene; V was cut back by 4 bases and J by 3 bases. There are 15 residues in the CDR3. Germline V gene lookup returns CDR1 SGDLS and CDR2 YYNGEE. CDR3 sequence reads: CASSLTSGRSYEQYF. The CDR3 coding sequence is TGTGCCAGCAGCCTCACTAGCGGGAGAAGCTACGAGCAGTACTTC.

This chain connects TRBV7-9 to TRBJ2-3; TRBD2 is a possible D gene (5 bases). V lost 1 base to trimming and J lost 1 base, with 12 bases between them. In germline, CDR1 is SEHNR, CDR2 FQNEAQ (reference sequence). The CDR3 consists of 16 residues. CDR3 in amino acids: CASSLGASLGTDTQYF. Here the CDR3 DNA reads TGTGCCAGCAGCTTAGGCGCTAGCCTGGGCACAGATACGCAGTATTTT. Supplemented by reference TRBV7-9 and TRBJ2-3, the full variable domain reads DTGVSQNPRHKITKRGQNVTFRCDPISEHNRLYWYRQTLGQGPEFLTYFQNEAQLEKSRLLSDRFSAERPKGSFSTLEIQRTEQGDSAMYLCASSLGASLGTDTQYFGPGTRLTVL.

V usage is TRBV9 and J usage is TRBJ2-1; 14 bases agree with TRBD2. CDR1 is SGDLS, CDR2 YYNGEE, per germline. Trimming took 3 bases from V and 7 from J; bases not matched to a gene: 18. The CDR3 consists of 20 residues. CDR3 in DNA: TGTGCCAGCAGCGAGGGGGGTGGGACTAGCGGGAGTGCAGTGTTGAATGAGCAGTTCTTC. Amino acid sequence: CASSEGGGTSGSAVLNEQFF.

The rearrangement joins TRBV19 to TRBJ2-1; a weak D match, TRBD1 (6 bases). CDR3 length: 17 residues. Between the trimmed V and J ends, which lost 0 bases and 2 bases, there was a span of 14 bases. Germline CDR1 is LNHDA and CDR2 is SQIVND (reference sequence). The CDR3 sequence is CASSIDLGTKPYNEQFF. CDR3 sequence (DNA): TGTGCCAGTAGTATAGATCTAGGGACAAAGCCCTACAATGAGCAGTTCTTC.

The chain carries TRBV7-8 and TRBJ2-2; D unresolved. The CDR3 is made up of 15 amino acids. Trimming cost V 8 bases and J 5 bases, with 18 bases left between them. The V gene's germline CDR1 is SGHVS and CDR2 FQNEAQ. CDR3 sequence: CASLTRLKGTGELFF. For the CDR3, the DNA is TGTGCCAGCTTGACCAGGTTAAAGGGAACCGGGGAGCTGTTTTTT.

The chain recombines TRBV4-1 with TRBJ1-1; possible D gene TRBD1, 6 bases. In germline, CDR1 is MGHRA, CDR2 YSYEKL. Trimming took 3 bases from V and 5 from J, leaving 19 bases between them. The CDR3 length is 16 residues. CDR3 amino acids: CASSQPRGAGVTEAFF. CDR3 nucleotides: TGCGCCAGCAGCCAGCCTAGGGGTGCAGGGGTGACTGAAGCTTTCTTT.